These T cell receptor beta chains were read from a single sample in a study of spatial heterogeneity in lung cancer. TCRdb used MiXCR to reprocess the 5' RACE reads, holding one entry per CDR3 protein. The data hold under 40,000 distinct CDR3 sequences, with around 5% observed a single time. This sample comprised PBMCs, obtained at surgery. These TCRs come from a female donor with early-stage non-small cell lung cancer. Each CDR3 is given with its conserved first and last residue. D genes are given only for firm matches. Rows may omit the clone size; those that give it use once, few, many or a size class.

TRBJ1-1 TRBV9 TRBD1 few TGTGCCAGCAGCGTAGGAGGGGGCTCGAGCACTGAAGCTTTCTTT CASSVGGGSSTEAFF
TRBJ2-3 TRBV29-1 TRBD2 many TGCAGCTTACCCAACAGCGGGGGCCCAGATACGCAGTATTTT CSLPNSGGPDTQYF
TRBJ1-5 TRBV12-3/TRBV12-4 NA many TGTGCCAGCAGTCTTTCCGATTGGACACTTTATAGCAATCAGCCCCAGCATTTT CASSLSDWTLYSNQPQHF
TRBJ1-1 TRBV7-2 NA many TGTGCCAGCAGCTTTTGGGACCTAGAGAACACTGAAGCTTTCTTT CASSFWDLENTEAFF
TRBJ1-4 TRBV7-9 NA few TGTGCCAGCAGCCCCGGTGATCGGGCTAATGAAAAACTGTTTTTT CASSPGDRANEKLFF
TRBJ2-4 TRBV12-3/TRBV12-4 NA many TGTGCCAGCAGTCCCTCCGCAATAAACATTCAGTACTTC CASSPSAINIQYF
TRBJ1-2 TRBV11-2 NA many TGTGCCAGCAGCTTAGAATGGGGAACGGGATATGGCTACACCTTC CASSLEWGTGYGYTF
TRBJ2-3 TRBV9 TRBD2 many TGTGCCAGCAGCGCCAGGACTAGCGGGGGAACAGATACGCAGTATTTT CASSARTSGGTDTQYF
TRBJ2-7 TRBV27 TRBD1 few TGTGCCAGCAACCCCGGGGCCTTTGCAGGGACAGGGGTCCCGTACGAGCAGTACTTC CASNPGAFAGTGVPYEQYF
TRBJ2-1 TRBV4-1 TRBD1 few TGCGCCAGCAGCCAAGGACAGGGGGCCCACAATGAGCAGTTCTTC CASSQGQGAHNEQFF
TRBJ1-5 TRBV7-9 TRBD1 few TGTGCCAGCAGCTCATCGGACAGGGTCCCCCAGCCCCAGCATTTT CASSSSDRVPQPQHF
TRBJ2-3 TRBV11-2 TRBD2 NA TGTGCCAGCAGCTTGATTGCGGGACTAGCGGGGCTACCCACAGATACGCAGTATTTT CASSLIAGLAGLPTDTQYF
TRBJ2-7 TRBV9 NA many TGTGCCAGCAGCGCGACCCTGGGCGAGCAGTACTTC CASSATLGEQYF
TRBJ2-7 TRBV4-3 NA many TGCGCCAGCAGCCAAGCGGCGGGGGCTTCCTACGAGCAGTACTTC CASSQAAGASYEQYF
TRBJ2-7 TRBV6-6 NA NA TGTGCCAGCAGTTACTCGCGCCGCGCTCCCGGGCTGCCCTACGAGCAGTACTTC CASSYSRRAPGLPYEQYF
TRBJ1-1 TRBV12-3/TRBV12-4 NA NA TGTGCCAGCAGTTTAGCGGCCGGGCCCGGAGGAGCTTTCTTT CASSLAAGPGGAFF
TRBJ2-1 TRBV20-1 NA many TGCAGTGCTAGAGACAGGGCCCTAGGGTCCTACAATGAGCAGTTCTTC CSARDRALGSYNEQFF
TRBJ1-1 TRBV9 NA many TGTGCCAGCAGCCCCGGGAACACTGAAGCTTTCTTT CASSPGNTEAFF
TRBJ2-7 TRBV5-1 TRBD1 NA TGCGCCAGCAGCTCAGGGGGACGAGTTTTCTACGAGCAGTACTTC CASSSGGRVFYEQYF
TRBJ2-3 TRBV9 NA many TGTGCCAGCAGCGTAGGTCCGGGGGGCCCTTCAGATACGCAGTATTTT CASSVGPGGPSDTQYF
TRBJ1-5 TRBV27 NA many TGTGCCAGCAGTCCCAAGGGGAGGGTTGAAAGCAATCAGCCCCAGCATTTT CASSPKGRVESNQPQHF